A single sample gave rise to the 13 T cell receptor beta chains below, sequenced in a study of neurological immune-mediated disorders. TCRdb fed the 5' RACE reads into MiXCR, producing one record per CDR3 protein. The sample includes tens of thousands of distinct CDR3 sequences, 3.5% to 5% seen only once; the top ten take approximately 5.7%. Sample: PBMCs. Receptors originate from an older woman with multiple sclerosis.

This clonotype has just a few counts. The chain recombines TRBV24-1 with TRBJ2-1, with D maybe TRBD1 (5 bases). Germline CDR1 reads KGHDR; CDR2 reads SFDVKD. The CDR3 spans 13 residues. With 1 base removed from V and 9 bases from J, the gap between germline ends came to 9 bases. The CDR3 coding sequence is TGTGCCACCAGTGATTTAGTAGGGGTTGAGCAGTTCTTC. Translated: CATSDLVGVEQFF.

This clonotype was observed a handful of times. This chain connects TRBV12-3 or TRBV12-4 to TRBJ1-5, with D hard to call. This CDR3 is built from 14 residues. The V and J ends lost 2 bases and 4 bases respectively, with 9 bases between them. Here the CDR3 reads CASSLRAPNQPQHF. For the CDR3, the DNA is TGTGCCAGCAGTTTAAGGGCGCCGAATCAGCCCCAGCATTTT.

This clonotype was seen many times. The chain joins TRBV20-1 to TRBJ2-7, with D possibly matching TRBD2 (6 bases). The CDR3 totals 13 residues. V was clipped by 6 bases and J by 5 bases, with 17 bases between them. The germline CDR1 and CDR2 sequences are DFQATT and SNEGSKA (reference sequence). The CDR3 sequence: CSAPEGVLNEQYF. CDR3 in DNA: TGCAGTGCCCCGGAGGGCGTACTTAACGAGCAGTACTTC.

This clonotype occurred a few times. V usage is TRBV4-1 and J usage is TRBJ1-4; 7 bases map to TRBD1. The V and J ends lost 1 base and 6 bases, in that order; junction bases with no gene match: 5. The CDR3 loop spans 15 amino acids. Germline CDR1 is MGHRA and CDR2 is YSYEKL. The CDR3 sequence: CASSQVQGWDEKLFF. The CDR3 region has the DNA TGCGCCAGCAGCCAAGTACAGGGGTGGGATGAAAAACTGTTTTTT.

For the CDR3, the DNA is TGTGCCAGCAGCTTAGGCCCAGGGTTGCCGTACTTC. Protein: CASSLGPGLPYF. This sequence joins TRBV11-1 and TRBJ2-7, with D possibly matching TRBD1 (5 bases). From germline, CDR1 is SGHAT and CDR2 FQDESV (reference sequence). CDR3 length equals 12 residues. Trimming pared 1 base from V and 12 bases from J, leaving 13 bases between.

Ten or more counts support this clonotype. V gene TRBV29-1 combines with J gene TRBJ2-2, with D tentatively TRBD1 (7 bases). This CDR3 contains 13 residues. With 3 bases removed from V and 5 bases from J, the gap between germline ends came to 10 bases. CDR1 SQVTM and CDR2 ANQGSEA come from the germline V gene. CDR3 coding DNA: TGCAGCGTTGACAGGGGGGTTACCGGGGAGCTGTTTTTT. This translates into CSVDRGVTGELFF.

This clonotype was recorded many times. The chain is built from TRBV4-1 and TRBJ2-5, with D hard to call. Trimming pared 1 base from V and 5 bases from J, leaving 8 bases between. The CDR3 spans 13 residues. The V gene's germline CDR1 is MGHRA and CDR2 YSYEKL. CDR3 loop: CASSQGPEETQYF. DNA of the CDR3: TGCGCCAGCAGCCAAGGTCCCGAGGAGACCCAGTACTTC.

This clonotype showed up many times. The gene calls are TRBV10-1 and TRBJ2-1; D might be TRBD1 (6 bases). CDR1 WNHNN and CDR2 SYGVQD come from the germline V gene (reference sequence). V gave up 3 bases and J gave up 7 bases, with 10 bases separating them. The CDR3 loop spans 13 amino acids. DNA for the CDR3: TGCGCCAGCAGTGATGGCACAGGGAATGAGCAGTTCTTC. This codes for CASSDGTGNEQFF.

This clonotype has at least ten counts. This chain connects TRBV29-1 to TRBJ2-2, with 8 bases lining up with TRBD2. V lost 7 bases, J lost 0 bases, and 7 bases stayed unmatched. The CDR3 contains 15 residues. In germline, CDR1 is SQVTM, CDR2 ANQGSEA. CDR3 residues: CSALEGLANTGELFF. The CDR3 coding sequence is TGCAGCGCGCTGGAGGGACTAGCGAACACCGGGGAGCTGTTTTTT.

This clonotype has at least ten counts. The chain recombines TRBV9 with TRBJ1-6; no definite D call. Germline loops: CDR1 SGDLS, CDR2 YYNGEE. The CDR3 covers 14 residues. V gave up 1 base and J gave up 8 bases, with 10 bases separating them. In DNA, the CDR3 is TGTGCCAGCAGCGTAAGGGCGAGTGATTCACCCCTCCACTTT. It is translated as CASSVRASDSPLHF.

This clonotype was seen many times. The chain joins TRBV24-1 to TRBJ1-2, with 7 bases lining up with TRBD1. The germline gives CDR1 KGHDR, CDR2 SFDVKD. CDR3 length: 13 residues. The J segment lost 8 bases and the V segment lost 7 bases, leaving 9 bases of the junction unmatched. CDR3 in DNA: TGTGCCACCAGCGAATTGGGACAGCGGGGCTACACCTTC. As protein: CATSELGQRGYTF.

This clonotype was seen repeatedly, ten times or more. V and J are TRBV7-2 and TRBJ1-1; D unclear. Germline lookup yields CDR1 SGHTA and CDR2 FQGNSA. V was cut by 6 bases and J by 5 bases, with 19 bases left in between. The length of the CDR3 is 15 residues. The chain's CDR3 is CASRTPELGETEAFF. The CDR3 DNA reads TGTGCCAGCAGAACCCCGGAGTTGGGCGAAACTGAAGCTTTCTTT.

This clonotype was found many times. The chain joins TRBV7-2 to TRBJ2-1; 9 bases agree with TRBD1. The V gene end was trimmed by 1 base and the J gene end by 5 bases; junction bases not matched to a gene: 6. This CDR3 comprises 16 residues. CDR1 and CDR2 (germline): SGHTA, FQGNSA. For the CDR3, the DNA is TGTGCCAGCAGCTTAGTCGGGACAGGGCCGAACAATGAGCAGTTCTTC. It yields the protein CASSLVGTGPNNEQFF.